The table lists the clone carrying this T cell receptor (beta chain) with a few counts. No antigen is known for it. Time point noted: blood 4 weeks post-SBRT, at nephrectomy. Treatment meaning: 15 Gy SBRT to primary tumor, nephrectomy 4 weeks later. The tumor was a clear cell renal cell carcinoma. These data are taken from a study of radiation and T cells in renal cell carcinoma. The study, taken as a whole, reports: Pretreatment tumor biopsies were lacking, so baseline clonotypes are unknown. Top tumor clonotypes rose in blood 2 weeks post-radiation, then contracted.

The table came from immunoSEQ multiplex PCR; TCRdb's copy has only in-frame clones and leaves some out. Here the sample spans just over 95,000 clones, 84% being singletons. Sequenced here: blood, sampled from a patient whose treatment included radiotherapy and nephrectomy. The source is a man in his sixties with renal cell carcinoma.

CDR3 in DNA: TGTGCCAGCAGCCAAGGGCCAAACACCGGGGAGCTGTTTTTT. Translation: CASSQGPNTGELFF. This chain links TRBV4-2 with TRBJ2-2, with no clear D. In germline, CDR1 is LGHNA, CDR2 YNFKEQ. Trimming stripped 1 base from V and 2 bases from J, with 5 bases between. The length of the CDR3 is 14 residues.